The 10 T cell receptor beta chains in this list originate from one sample, sequenced in a study of post-analysis software for immune sequencing data. Notes on the study in general: A few TRBV segments appeared more often in patients than in controls, and TRBV5-6, TRBV5-1 and TRBV20-1 were among these.

The library was made from cDNA and included unique molecular identifiers. TCRdb ran MiXCR on the PCR reads and lists one entry per CDR3 protein. There are 820,000 or so distinct CDR3 sequences in the sample; 53% occur only once, and about 4.5% lies in the top ten. These receptors have no known antigen. The specimen was blood. These receptors were obtained from a girl aged 10 to 17 with multiple sclerosis.

As to this clonotype: With a much larger clone just one base away, this may be a read error. The V call is TRBV6-4, the J call TRBJ2-7, with unresolved D. CDR1 is MRHNA and CDR2 is SNTAGT in the germline V gene. CDR3 length: 11 amino acids. Trimming removed 2 bases from V and 3 bases from J, with 2 bases in between. CDR3 loop: CASSDDYEQYF. CDR3 coding DNA: TGTGCCAGCAGTGACGACTACGAGCAGTACTTC.

This clonotype turned up a few times. This rearrangement joins TRBV2 to TRBJ2-4; D unresolved. CDR3 length: 14 amino acids. Germline V gene data show CDR1 as SNHLY and CDR2 as FYNNEI. V was clipped by 7 bases and J by 0 bases, with 10 bases between them. The CDR3 nucleotides read TGTGCCAGCATGGAAGGCCTAGCCAAAAACATTCAGTACTTC. It translates to CASMEGLAKNIQYF.

In this sample, this clonotype turned up a few times. The chain combines TRBV29-1 with TRBJ2-7; a weak D match, TRBD1 (6 bases). The V gene's germline CDR1 is SQVTM and CDR2 ANQGSEA. The CDR3 runs to 11 residues. The V end lost 6 bases, the J end lost 5 bases, and 11 bases lay between the germline ends. This CDR3 reads CSVADSDEQYF. In nucleotides, the CDR3 is TGCAGCGTCGCGGACAGCGACGAGCAGTACTTC.

This clonotype showed up just a few times. J is TRBJ2-7 and V is TRBV5-1; 8 nucleotides line up with TRBD2. This CDR3 is built from 16 residues. Trimming cost V 0 bases and J 7 bases; bases outside gene matches: 12. Germline V lookup: CDR1 SGHRS, CDR2 YFSETQ. CDR3 sequence (DNA): TGCGCCAGCAGCTTGGTTACGCGGGGGGACCTTCGGGAGCAGTACTTC. It is translated as CASSLVTRGDLREQYF.

V usage is TRBV20-1 and J usage is TRBJ2-3; 11 positions match TRBD2. Per germline, CDR1 DFQATT and CDR2 SNEGSKA (reference sequence). The CDR3 covers 16 residues. CDR3 sequence: CSVTSGSTHPTDTQYF. As DNA, the CDR3 is TGCAGCGTTACTAGCGGGAGTACCCACCCCACAGATACGCAGTATTTT.

The chain uses TRBV5-1 and TRBJ2-1; maybe TRBD2 (6 bases). Trimming cost V 0 bases and J 6 bases, with 13 bases left between them. The CDR3 covers 15 residues. CDR1 and CDR2 (germline): SGHRS, YFSETQ. The CDR3 protein is CASSLAGSSSNEQFF. As DNA, the CDR3 is TGCGCCAGCAGCTTGGCCGGGAGTTCTTCCAATGAGCAGTTCTTC.

This rearrangement joins TRBV12-3 or TRBV12-4 to TRBJ2-3, with a weak D call TRBD2 (5 bases). V dropped 5 bases and J dropped 1 base, with 13 bases sitting between them. The CDR3 has 15 residues. The CDR3 nucleotides read TGTGCCAGCAGTCGTACTAGTCTCCGCACAGATACGCAGTATTTT. It is translated as CASSRTSLRTDTQYF.

The chain couples TRBV5-1 to TRBJ2-1; TRBD1 aligns across 9 bases. The ends lost 3 bases at V and 0 bases at J; junction bases unmatched: 10. CDR3 length: 18 amino acids. Germline lookup yields CDR1 SGHRS and CDR2 YFSETQ. The CDR3 region is CASSSPNGQGFSYNEQFF. The CDR3 bases are TGCGCCAGCAGCTCCCCCAACGGACAGGGGTTCTCCTACAATGAGCAGTTCTTC. The full variable domain, completed using reference TRBV5-1 and TRBJ2-1, is KAGVTQTPRYLIKTRGQQVTLSCSPISGHRSVSWYQQTPGQGLQFLFEYFSETQRNKGNFPGRFSGRQFSNSRSEMNVSTLELGDSALYLCASSSPNGQGFSYNEQFFGPGTRLTVL.

The rearrangement joins TRBV5-8 to TRBJ2-1; D gene unclear. The CDR3 sequence is 11 residues long. V was trimmed by 3 bases and J by 9 bases, leaving 7 bases between them. CDR1 is SGHTS and CDR2 is YDEGEE in the germline V gene. The chain's CDR3 is CASSSPGEQFF. CDR3 coding DNA: TGTGCCAGCAGCTCCCCTGGTGAGCAGTTCTTC.

This clonotype was recorded a few times. The junction departs from germline at one end; a sequencing error may be responsible. V and J are TRBV7-9 and TRBJ1-5, with D maybe TRBD1 (5 bases). The CDR3 runs 13 residues. In germline, CDR1 is SEHNR, CDR2 FQNEAQ (reference sequence). DNA of the CDR3: TGTGCCAGCAGCTTTGACAGTAAACAGCCTCAGCATTTT. Protein product: CASSFDSKQPQHF.